This T cell receptor (beta chain) was sequenced in a study of T cells after yellow fever vaccination. Study-level background: Preparation of the low-cell-number fractions used SMART-Seq v4 Ultra Low Input.

This clonotype was picked up a small number of times. Its specificity is not known. This CDR3 spans 16 amino acids. Germline V gene data show CDR1 as SGHRS and CDR2 as YFSETQ. The V and J ends lost 0 bases and 3 bases, in that order; junction bases with no gene match: 5. Points from the study as a whole: A large majority of primary-vaccination clones showed up again after the booster (approximately 95% CD4, around 88% CD8). Contamination of FACS-sorted repertoires by abundant clonotypes from the bulk population could occur.

Each CDR3 protein gets one entry after TCRdb re-called the 5' RACE reads with MiXCR. The data show 500,000 to 650,000 distinct CDR3 sequences, with about 12% seen just once and about 15% held by the top ten. The sample here was PBMCs, taken on the day of the yellow fever booster vaccination. This rearrangement joins TRBV5-1 to TRBJ2-7; 11 bases are shared with TRBD2. The receptor's source is a man aged 25-45 years who received the YFV17D yellow fever vaccine. The CDR3 region is CASSLELAGAGYEQYF. CDR3 DNA sequence: TGCGCCAGCAGCTTGGAACTAGCGGGAGCCGGCTACGAGCAGTACTTC.